This TCR beta chain stems from a study of radiotherapy plus CTLA-4 blockade in lung cancer. Study as a whole: Objective responses occurred in around 18% of patients; roughly 30% had disease control. General observations from the study: Per reports, early blood T cell clone dynamics, plus interferon-beta, forecast response most strongly. An expansion of tumor-derived TCR clones occurred in blood after radiotherapy plus ipilimumab.

Germline-derived CDR1 and CDR2 are ENHRY and SYGVKD. The CDR3 sequence is 14 residues long. Trimming at V came to 2 bases and at J to 8 bases, leaving 6 bases not matched to a gene. Those with chemo-refractory metastatic non-small-cell lung cancer were treated with focal radiation combined with CTLA-4 blockade using ipilimumab. Repertoires were generated with immunoSEQ multiplex PCR, while TCRdb's copy carries only in-frame clones and drops some. The sample has more than 75,000 clones; more than 70% are singletons. Comment on this clone: Its antigen is currently unknown.

The clonotype originates from a human donor with non-small cell lung cancer that progressed on radiotherapy plus ipilimumab. V is TRBV10-3 and J is TRBJ1-2; 9 bases fit TRBD1. The source material was peripheral blood, sampled from a patient treated with radiotherapy plus ipilimumab. The CDR3 nucleotides read TGTGCCATCAGTGAGACAACAGGGGGCCAGGGCTACACCTTC. Its protein is CAISETTGGQGYTF.